This paragraph reports one T cell receptor beta chain. As yet, its antigen is unknown. These data originate in a study of OX40 agonist ivuxolimab in advanced cancers. Study outcomes and limitations: Nonresponders included some who also had low normalized T-cell clonal expansion.

Profiled with immunoSEQ multiplex PCR; TCRdb holds only in-frame clones, not every one. This sample has roughly 62,000 clones, with 85% found just once. This receptor was identified in an adult with an advanced solid tumor such as melanoma, head and neck, liver or kidney cancer. The sequenced sample was CD4+ or CD8+ T cells sorted from blood, obtained in a trial of the OX40 agonist ivuxolimab.

CDR3 nucleotide sequence: TGTGCCAGCAGTTTGTCAGGGGGCAGAGGCTATGGCTACACCTTC. It translates to CASSLSGGRGYGYTF. The chain has TRBV28 and TRBJ1-2, with 8 bases matching TRBD1. Trimming took 3 bases from V and 4 from J; bases not matched to a gene: 7. Germline values: CDR1 MDHEN, CDR2 SYDVKM. The CDR3 has 15 amino acids.